A selection of T cell receptor beta chains follows, all from one sample in a study of shared clonotypes between healthy human individuals. Clones were read by immunoSEQ multiplex PCR, and TCRdb kept only the in-frame ones, dropping some. This table has 2 million or so clones, about 95% appearing once. The material sequenced was naive CD8+ T cells sorted from blood. These receptor sequences come from a man aged 18 to 29 in good health. Each CDR3 is given with its conserved first and last residue. Each record gives: V gene, J gene, D gene, CDR3 protein, CDR3 DNA. The D gene is left open where the match is weak.

v_gene: TRBV10-3
j_gene: TRBJ1-1
d_gene: TRBD1
CDR3aa: CAISEQGVQSPTEAFF
CDR3nt: TGTGCCATCAGTGAACAGGGGGTCCAATCCCCCACTGAAGCTTTCTTT

v_gene: TRBV28
j_gene: TRBJ1-5
d_gene: -
CDR3aa: CASRGVLSNQPQHF
CDR3nt: TGTGCCAGCAGAGGGGTGTTAAGCAATCAGCCCCAGCATTTT

v_gene: TRBV28
j_gene: TRBJ2-7
d_gene: -
CDR3aa: CASVSGGVHHYEQYF
CDR3nt: TGTGCCAGCGTCTCAGGAGGGGTCCACCACTACGAGCAGTACTTC

v_gene: TRBV7-9
j_gene: TRBJ2-3
d_gene: TRBD2
CDR3aa: CASSLPDSGPSTDTQYF
CDR3nt: TGTGCCAGCAGCTTACCTGATAGCGGGCCTAGCACAGATACGCAGTATTTT

v_gene: TRBV28
j_gene: TRBJ2-5
d_gene: -
CDR3aa: CASSPPTALVGETQYF
CDR3nt: TGTGCCAGCAGCCCCCCAACTGCGCTGGTAGGAGAGACCCAGTACTTC

v_gene: TRBV4-3
j_gene: TRBJ2-5
d_gene: -
CDR3aa: CASSQDYEETQYF
CDR3nt: TGCGCCAGCAGCCAAGATTATGAAGAGACCCAGTACTTC

v_gene: TRBV6-6
j_gene: TRBJ1-4
d_gene: -
CDR3aa: CASSYLSAGEEKLFF
CDR3nt: TGTGCCAGCAGTTACCTGTCGGCGGGAGAGGAAAAACTGTTTTTT

v_gene: TRBV28
j_gene: TRBJ1-6
d_gene: -
CDR3aa: CASSPVLSPLHF
CDR3nt: TGTGCCAGCAGTCCCGTGTTGTCCCCCCTCCACTTT

v_gene: TRBV6-5
j_gene: TRBJ1-4
d_gene: -
CDR3aa: CASSYVFHNNEKLFF
CDR3nt: TGTGCCAGCAGTTACGTTTTTCATAATAATGAAAAACTGTTTTTT

v_gene: TRBV29-1
j_gene: TRBJ1-1
d_gene: -
CDR3aa: CSVQGAGMNTEAFF
CDR3nt: TGCAGCGTGCAGGGTGCCGGAATGAACACTGAAGCTTTCTTT

v_gene: TRBV14
j_gene: TRBJ2-5
d_gene: -
CDR3aa: CASSNPEGSQETQYF
CDR3nt: TGTGCCAGCAGCAACCCAGAGGGGAGCCAAGAGACCCAGTACTTC

v_gene: TRBV9
j_gene: TRBJ2-7
d_gene: -
CDR3aa: CASSVYSGPSYEQYF
CDR3nt: TGTGCCAGCAGCGTATATAGCGGCCCATCCTACGAGCAGTACTTC

v_gene: TRBV6-1
j_gene: TRBJ2-7
d_gene: -
CDR3aa: CASSVSPDYHYEQYF
CDR3nt: TGTGCCAGCAGTGTAAGTCCGGACTATCACTACGAGCAGTACTTC

v_gene: TRBV11-2
j_gene: TRBJ2-5
d_gene: TRBD2
CDR3aa: CASSQGPAGYQETQYF
CDR3nt: TGTGCCAGCAGCCAAGGTCCAGCGGGGTACCAAGAGACCCAGTACTTC

v_gene: TRBV4-3
j_gene: TRBJ2-7
d_gene: TRBD2
CDR3aa: CASSRTYAGGYEQYF
CDR3nt: TGCGCCAGCAGCCGTACGTATGCGGGAGGGTACGAGCAGTACTTC

v_gene: TRBV28
j_gene: TRBJ1-1
d_gene: -
CDR3aa: CASSLGRPGGTEAFF
CDR3nt: TGTGCCAGCAGTTTGGGACGTCCGGGGGGCACTGAAGCTTTCTTT